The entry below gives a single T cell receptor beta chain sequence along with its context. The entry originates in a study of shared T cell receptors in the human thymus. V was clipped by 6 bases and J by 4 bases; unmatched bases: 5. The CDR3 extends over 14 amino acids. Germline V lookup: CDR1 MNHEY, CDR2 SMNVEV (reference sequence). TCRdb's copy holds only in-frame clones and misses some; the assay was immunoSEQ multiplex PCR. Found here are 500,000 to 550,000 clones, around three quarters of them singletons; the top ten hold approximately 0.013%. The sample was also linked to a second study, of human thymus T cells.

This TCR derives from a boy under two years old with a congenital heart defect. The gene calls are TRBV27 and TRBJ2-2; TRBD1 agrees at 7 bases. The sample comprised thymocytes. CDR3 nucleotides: TGTGCCAGCAGGAACAGGGGTTTCACCGGGGAGCTGTTTTTT. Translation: CASRNRGFTGELFF.